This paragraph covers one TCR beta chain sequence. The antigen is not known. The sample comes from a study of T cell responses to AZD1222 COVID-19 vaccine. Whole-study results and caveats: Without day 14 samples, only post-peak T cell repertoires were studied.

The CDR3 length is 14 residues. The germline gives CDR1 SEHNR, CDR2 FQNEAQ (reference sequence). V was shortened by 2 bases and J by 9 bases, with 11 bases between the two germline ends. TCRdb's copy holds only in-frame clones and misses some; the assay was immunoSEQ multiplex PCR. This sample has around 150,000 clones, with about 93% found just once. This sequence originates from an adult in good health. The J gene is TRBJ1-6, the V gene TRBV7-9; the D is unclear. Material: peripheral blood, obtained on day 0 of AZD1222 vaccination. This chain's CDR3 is CASSLTGVGSPLHF. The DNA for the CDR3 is TGTGCCAGCAGCTTAACGGGTGTGGGTTCACCCCTCCACTTT.